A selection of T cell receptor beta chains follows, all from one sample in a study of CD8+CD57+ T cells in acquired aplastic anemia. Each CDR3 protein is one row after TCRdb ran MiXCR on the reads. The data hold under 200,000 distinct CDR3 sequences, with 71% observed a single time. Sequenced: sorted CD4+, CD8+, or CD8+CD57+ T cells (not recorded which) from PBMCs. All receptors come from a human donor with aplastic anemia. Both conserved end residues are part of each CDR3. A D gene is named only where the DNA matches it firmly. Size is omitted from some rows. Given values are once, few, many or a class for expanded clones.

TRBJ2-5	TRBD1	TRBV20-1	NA	CSANLEDRPLRETQYF	TGCAGTGCTAACCTCGAGGACAGGCCGCTTAGAGAGACCCAGTACTTC
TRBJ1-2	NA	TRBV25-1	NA	CAAVHNYGYTF	TGTGCCGCGGTCCACAACTATGGCTACACCTTC
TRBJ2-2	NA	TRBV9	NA	CASSVGGENTGELFF	TGTGCCAGCAGCGTAGGCGGGGAGAACACCGGGGAGCTGTTTTTT
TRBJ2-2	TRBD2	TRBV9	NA	CASRKIPGLADTGELFF	TGTGCCAGCAGGAAAATACCGGGACTAGCGGACACCGGGGAGCTGTTTTTT
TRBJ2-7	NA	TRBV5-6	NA	CASRPGSGYEQYF	TGTGCCAGCAGGCCGGGCTCGGGGTACGAGCAGTACTTC
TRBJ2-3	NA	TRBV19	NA	CASTPHGGRQDTQYF	TGTGCCAGTACCCCCCATGGGGGGCGCCAAGATACGCAGTATTTT
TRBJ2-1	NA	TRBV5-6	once	CASSLDRGRTYNEQFF	TGTGCCAGCAGCCTGGATAGAGGCAGAACCTACAATGAGCAGTTCTTC
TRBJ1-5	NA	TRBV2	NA	CASSEGGDQPQHF	TGTGCCAGCAGTGAAGGGGGAGATCAGCCCCAGCATTTT
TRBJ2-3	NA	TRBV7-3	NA	CASSRTPSEIGDTQYF	TGTGCCAGCAGTCGGACACCCTCGGAAATTGGAGATACGCAGTATTTT
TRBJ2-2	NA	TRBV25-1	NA	CASSELTYPGELFF	TGTGCCAGCAGTGAATTGACCTACCCCGGGGAGCTGTTTTTT
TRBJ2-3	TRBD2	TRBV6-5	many	CASSLAGGPTDTQYF	TGTGCCAGCAGCCTAGCGGGAGGGCCCACAGATACGCAGTATTTT
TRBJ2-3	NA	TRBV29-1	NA	CSVGVMSNADTQYF	TGCAGCGTTGGGGTGATGAGCAACGCAGATACGCAGTATTTT
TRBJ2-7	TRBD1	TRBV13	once	CASSLGTGTGYYEQYF	TGTGCCAGCAGCTTAGGCACCGGGACAGGGTACTACGAGCAGTACTTC
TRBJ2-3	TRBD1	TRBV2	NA	CASNGQVQTDTQYF	TGTGCCAGCAATGGACAGGTTCAAACAGATACGCAGTATTTT
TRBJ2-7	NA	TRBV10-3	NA	CASSYSNLYEQYF	TGTGCCAGCAGTTACTCTAACCTCTACGAGCAGTACTTC
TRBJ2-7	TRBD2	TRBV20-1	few	CSAKRSSGRAIWQYF	TGCAGTGCTAAACGATCTAGCGGGAGGGCCATTTGGCAGTACTTC
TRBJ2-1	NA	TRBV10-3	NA	CAISEPGRLNEQFF	TGTGCCATCAGTGAGCCAGGGCGGTTGAATGAGCAGTTCTTC
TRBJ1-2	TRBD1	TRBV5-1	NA	CASSRTGGTYGYTF	TGCGCCAGCAGCAGGACAGGGGGTACCTATGGCTACACCTTC
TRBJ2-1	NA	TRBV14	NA	CASSADGNEQFF	TGTGCCAGTAGTGCGGACGGGAATGAGCAGTTCTTC
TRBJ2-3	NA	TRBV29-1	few	CSAGPLGDTQYF	TGCAGCGCGGGACCCCTCGGGGATACGCAGTATTTT
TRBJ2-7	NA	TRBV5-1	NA	CARQLFTSVPPVTGLARYEQYF	NA
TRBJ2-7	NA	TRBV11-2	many	CASSLENPVEQYF	TGTGCCAGCAGCTTAGAAAACCCCGTGGAGCAGTACTTC
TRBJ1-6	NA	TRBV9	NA	CASSVGRTNSPLHF	TGTGCCAGCAGCGTAGGTCGGACTAATTCACCCCTCCACTTT
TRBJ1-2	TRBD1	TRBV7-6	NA	CASSLLGGGTGGDGYTF	TGTGCCAGCAGCTTGCTTGGTGGGGGGACAGGGGGCGATGGCTACACCTTC
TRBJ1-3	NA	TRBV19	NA	CASSINSLSGNTIYF	TGTGCCAGTAGTATTAACAGCCTCTCTGGAAACACCATATATTTT
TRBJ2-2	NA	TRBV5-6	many	CASITMNTGELFF	TGTGCCAGCATCACAATGAACACCGGGGAGCTGTTTTTT
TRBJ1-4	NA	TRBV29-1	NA	CSAISDFNEKLFF	TGCAGCGCCATTTCAGATTTTAATGAAAAACTGTTTTTT
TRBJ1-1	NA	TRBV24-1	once	CATKDGAEAFF	TGTGCTACCAAGGACGGGGCTGAAGCTTTCTTT
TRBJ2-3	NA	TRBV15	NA	CATSRGFGGTDTQYF	TGTGCCACCAGCAGGGGGTTTGGGGGCACAGATACGCAGTATTTT
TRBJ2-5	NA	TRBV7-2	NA	CASSLGVSMGETQYF	TGTGCCAGCAGCTTAGGAGTTAGCATGGGAGAGACCCAGTACTTT
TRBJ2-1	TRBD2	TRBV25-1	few	CASSDSTSGPEQFF	TGTGCCAGCAGTGACTCGACTAGCGGGCCTGAGCAGTTCTTC
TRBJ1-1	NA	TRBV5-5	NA	CASSLYREGTEAFF	TGTGCCAGCAGCTTGTACAGGGAGGGTACTGAAGCTTTCTTT
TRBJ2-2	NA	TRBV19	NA	CASSQKANTGELFF	TGTGCCAGTAGTCAAAAGGCGAACACCGGGGAGCTGTTTTTT
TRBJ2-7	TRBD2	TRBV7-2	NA	CASSLGTSGDREQYF	TGTGCCAGCAGCTTAGGAACTAGCGGGGATCGCGAGCAGTACTTC
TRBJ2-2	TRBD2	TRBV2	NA	CASRTLAGAEVGELFF	TGTGCCAGCAGAACCTTAGCGGGGGCCGAGGTCGGGGAGCTGTTTTTT
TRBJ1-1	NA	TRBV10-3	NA	CAIRLRTGLNTEAFF	TGTGCCATCCGTCTCCGGACGGGCTTAAACACTGAAGCTTTCTTT
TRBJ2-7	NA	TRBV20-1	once	CSAGKGAYEQYF	TGCAGCGCTGGGAAGGGGGCCTACGAGCAGTACTTC
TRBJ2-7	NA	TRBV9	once	CASSEWGDSSSYEQYF	TGTGCCAGCAGCGAGTGGGGGGATTCATCGTCCTACGAGCAGTACTTC
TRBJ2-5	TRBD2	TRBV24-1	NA	CATRSTGLAGQETQYF	TGTGCCACCAGATCCACGGGACTAGCGGGACAAGAGACCCAGTACTTC
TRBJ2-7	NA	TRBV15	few	CATSRDLTVSYEQYF	TGTGCCACCAGCAGAGATCTGACTGTCTCCTACGAGCAGTACTTC